This T cell receptor (beta chain) was identified in a study of blood T cell repertoires in COVID-19. The CDR3 extends over 13 amino acids. Germline assignment: CDR1 SGHAT and CDR2 FQNNGV. V lost 1 base, J lost 2 bases, and 6 bases lay in between. Here immunoSEQ multiplex PCR was the method, and the copy in TCRdb shows in-frame clones only, minus some. In the table there are 210,000 or so clones, roughly 81% of which are singletons. This clone was seen only once. The chain is built from TRBV11-2 and TRBJ2-7; D perhaps matches TRBD2 (5 bases). This clonotype was sampled from a woman in her 70s with active or convalescent COVID-19. Material for sequencing was peripheral blood. The CDR3: CASSLAGTYEQYF. CDR3 DNA: TGTGCCAGCAGCTTAGCGGGAACCTACGAGCAGTACTTC.